These T cell receptor beta chains were read from a single sample in a study of glioma-infiltrating T cells after dendritic cell vaccination. Produced via immunoSEQ multiplex PCR; TCRdb's table is partial and in-frame only. The sample holds 40,000 to 60,000 clones, over 75% seen once. The source material was blood, sampled before dendritic cell vaccination. Source of these receptors: a human donor with glioblastoma. Each CDR3 is given with its conserved first and last residue. The D gene is left open where the match is weak. Only part of the rows carry a size: once, few, many, or a class if the clone is expanded.

cdr3_nt: TGTGCCAGCAGCTCAGACCCCACTGCTGGAAACACCATATATTTT; cdr3_aa: CASSSDPTAGNTIYF; d_call: .; clone_size: .; j_call: TRBJ1-3; v_call: TRBV11-3
cdr3_nt: TGCGCCAGCAGCCTTACAGGGGCTTTGAGCGGCAATCAGCCCCAGCATTTT; cdr3_aa: CASSLTGALSGNQPQHF; d_call: TRBD1; clone_size: .; j_call: TRBJ1-5; v_call: TRBV4-1
cdr3_nt: TGTGCCAGCAGTTTACGTGTGAGCGGGACCGGGGAGCTGTTTTTT; cdr3_aa: CASSLRVSGTGELFF; d_call: .; clone_size: .; j_call: TRBJ2-2; v_call: TRBV27
cdr3_nt: TGTGCCAGCAGCCCTCGGACTAGCACAGATACGCAGTATTTT; cdr3_aa: CASSPRTSTDTQYF; d_call: .; clone_size: .; j_call: TRBJ2-3; v_call: TRBV11-3
cdr3_nt: TGCGCCAGCAGCCAAGAACTAGCGGGGGGCCAAGACAATGAGCAGTTCTTC; cdr3_aa: CASSQELAGGQDNEQFF; d_call: TRBD2; clone_size: .; j_call: TRBJ2-1; v_call: TRBV4-1
cdr3_nt: TGTGCCAGCTCACCCGGGGCTAATGAAAAACTGTTTTTT; cdr3_aa: CASSPGANEKLFF; d_call: .; clone_size: .; j_call: TRBJ1-4; v_call: TRBV18
cdr3_nt: TGTGCCAGTACGCAGTGGGACACAGATGAAGCTTTCTTT; cdr3_aa: CASTQWDTDEAFF; d_call: .; clone_size: .; j_call: TRBJ1-1; v_call: TRBV19
cdr3_nt: TGTGCCAGCAAGGACAGGGGAAGGGCCGGGGAGCTGTTTTTT; cdr3_aa: CASKDRGRAGELFF; d_call: TRBD1; clone_size: .; j_call: TRBJ2-2; v_call: TRBV6-5
cdr3_nt: TGTGCCAGCAGCTTAGAACACAGCAGCTCTGGGGCCAACGTCCTGACTTTC; cdr3_aa: CASSLEHSSSGANVLTF; d_call: .; clone_size: .; j_call: TRBJ2-6; v_call: TRBV7-7
cdr3_nt: TGTGCCAGCTCACCCCTCCCCCCAGCGGGAGCAGAAGAGACCCAGTACTTC; cdr3_aa: CASSPLPPAGAEETQYF; d_call: TRBD2; clone_size: .; j_call: TRBJ2-5; v_call: TRBV18
cdr3_nt: TGTGCCAGCAGCGGCCTTTGGAATCAGCCCCAGCATTTT; cdr3_aa: CASSGLWNQPQHF; d_call: .; clone_size: .; j_call: TRBJ1-5; v_call: TRBV7-9
cdr3_nt: TGTGCCAGCAGCTCCACTCCGATGGATACGCAGTATTTT; cdr3_aa: CASSSTPMDTQYF; d_call: .; clone_size: few; j_call: TRBJ2-3; v_call: TRBV7-2
cdr3_nt: TGCGCCAGCAGTGAGCGGGGGGGTCGAGGTGAGCAGTTCTTC; cdr3_aa: CASSERGGRGEQFF; d_call: TRBD2; clone_size: .; j_call: TRBJ2-1; v_call: TRBV10-2
cdr3_nt: TGTGCCTGGAGTCGCCGACAGGGGAATGAAAAACTGTTTTTT; cdr3_aa: CAWSRRQGNEKLFF; d_call: TRBD1; clone_size: .; j_call: TRBJ1-4; v_call: TRBV30
cdr3_nt: TGTGCCAGCAGCTCTTGGGACAGGGGAGGGGATGAAAAACTGTTTTTT; cdr3_aa: CASSSWDRGGDEKLFF; d_call: TRBD1; clone_size: .; j_call: TRBJ1-4; v_call: TRBV7-9
cdr3_nt: TGCGCCAGCAGGCCCCACATAAGCCAGACAGGGGGCTATTCCTACGAGCAGTACTTC; cdr3_aa: CASRPHISQTGGYSYEQYF; d_call: TRBD1; clone_size: .; j_call: TRBJ2-7; v_call: TRBV10-2
cdr3_nt: TGTGCCACCAGCAGGATACTCACAGGGGGGATTGTTCAGCCCCAGCATTTT; cdr3_aa: CATSRILTGGIVQPQHF; d_call: TRBD1; clone_size: .; j_call: TRBJ1-5; v_call: TRBV15
cdr3_nt: TGCGCCAGCAGCTTGGGGAGAACCGGGGGCGAGCAGTACTTC; cdr3_aa: CASSLGRTGGEQYF; d_call: .; clone_size: .; j_call: TRBJ2-7; v_call: TRBV5-1
cdr3_nt: TGCAGCGTGGATAAGGGGTTCGAGAATGGCTACACCTTC; cdr3_aa: CSVDKGFENGYTF; d_call: .; clone_size: few; j_call: TRBJ1-2; v_call: TRBV29-1
cdr3_nt: TGTGCCAGCAGCTTAGTCGGACTCTTCTCCGGAAACACCATATATTTT; cdr3_aa: CASSLVGLFSGNTIYF; d_call: .; clone_size: .; j_call: TRBJ1-3; v_call: TRBV7-2
cdr3_nt: TGTGCCAGCAGCCAGGCGGGGAGGGGATCGGGCTACACCTTC; cdr3_aa: CASSQAGRGSGYTF; d_call: .; clone_size: .; j_call: TRBJ1-2; v_call: TRBV7-2
cdr3_nt: TGTGCCAGCAGCCTCCCCGCCAGGACCGGGGAGCTGTTTTTT; cdr3_aa: CASSLPARTGELFF; d_call: .; clone_size: .; j_call: TRBJ2-2; v_call: TRBV7-2
cdr3_nt: TGTGCCAGCAGCACAGATAGCAATCAGCCCCAGCATTTT; cdr3_aa: CASSTDSNQPQHF; d_call: .; clone_size: once; j_call: TRBJ1-5; v_call: TRBV28